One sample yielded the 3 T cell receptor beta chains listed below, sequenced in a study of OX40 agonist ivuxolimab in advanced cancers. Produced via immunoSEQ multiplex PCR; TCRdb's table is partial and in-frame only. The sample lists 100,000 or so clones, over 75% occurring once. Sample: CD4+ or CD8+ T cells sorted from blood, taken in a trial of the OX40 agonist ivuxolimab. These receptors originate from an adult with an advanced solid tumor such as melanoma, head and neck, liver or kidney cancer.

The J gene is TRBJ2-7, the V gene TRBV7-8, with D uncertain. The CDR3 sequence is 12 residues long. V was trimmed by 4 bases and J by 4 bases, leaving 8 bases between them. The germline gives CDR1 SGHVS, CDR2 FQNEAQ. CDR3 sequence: CASSSQPYEQYF. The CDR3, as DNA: TGTGCCAGCAGCTCCCAACCTTACGAGCAGTACTTC. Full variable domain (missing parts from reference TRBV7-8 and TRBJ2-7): GAGVSQSPRYKVAKRGQDVALRCDPISGHVSLFWYQQALGQGPEFLTYFQNEAQLDKSGLPSDRFFAERPEGSVSTLKIQRTQQEDSAVYLCASSSQPYEQYFGPGTRLTVT.

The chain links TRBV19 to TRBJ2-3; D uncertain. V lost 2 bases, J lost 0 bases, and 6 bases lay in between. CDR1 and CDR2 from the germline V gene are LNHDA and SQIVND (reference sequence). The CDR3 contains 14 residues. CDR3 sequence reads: CASSIMGSTDTQYF. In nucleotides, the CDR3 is TGTGCCAGTAGTATAATGGGGAGCACAGATACGCAGTATTTT.

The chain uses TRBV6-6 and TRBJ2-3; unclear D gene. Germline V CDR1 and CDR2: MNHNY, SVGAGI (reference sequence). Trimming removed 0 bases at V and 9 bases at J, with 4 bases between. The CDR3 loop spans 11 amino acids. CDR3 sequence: CASSYSGTQYF. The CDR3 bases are TGTGCCAGCAGTTACTCGGGGACGCAGTATTTT.